Presented here are 7 T cell receptor beta chains from one specimen sequenced in a study of technical replicates of blood from a few donors. Profiled with immunoSEQ multiplex PCR; TCRdb holds only in-frame clones, not every one. The sample has roughly 68,000 clones; approximately 93% are singletons. The sequenced material came from PBMCs. The source is a human donor in good health. Some clones in this sample may be carry-over from other donors' samples.

The gene calls are TRBV10-3 and TRBJ2-1, with 9 bases lining up with TRBD1. J was trimmed by 6 bases and V by 11 bases; bases with no gene match: 11. This CDR3 spans 14 amino acids. Germline lookup yields CDR1 ENHRY and CDR2 SYGVKD. CDR3 DNA: TGTGCCTCAACCGACAGGGGGACGGGCAATGAGCAGTTCTTC. Protein sequence: CASTDRGTGNEQFF.

This clone was counted a single time. J is TRBJ1-3 and V is TRBV15; D ambiguous. Germline V gene lookup returns CDR1 LNHNV and CDR2 YYDKDF (reference sequence). The CDR3 contains 17 residues. Trimming pared 0 bases from V and 0 bases from J, leaving 12 bases between. CDR3 protein: CATSRESPGSSGNTIYF. The DNA of the CDR3 is TGTGCCACCAGCAGAGAGTCTCCCGGTAGCTCTGGAAACACCATATATTTT.

The CDR3 DNA follows: TGCGCCAGCAGCCAAGATTTGGGCAGGGGGTACCATGGCTACACCTTC. It encodes CASSQDLGRGYHGYTF. This chain links TRBV4-3 with TRBJ1-2, with 7 bases aligning to TRBD1. The CDR3 runs to 16 residues. Unmatched junction bases numbered 10, after V lost 0 bases and J lost 6 bases. Germline V gene data show CDR1 as LGHNA and CDR2 as YSLEER.

This chain connects TRBV19 to TRBJ2-3; TRBD1 matches 8 bases. J gave up 3 bases and V 0 bases, and 5 bases lay outside the gene matches. CDR3 length equals 16 residues. Germline CDR1 LNHDA, CDR2 SQIVND (reference sequence). CDR3 in amino acids: CASSIDTGGRTDTQYF. DNA of the CDR3: TGTGCCAGTAGTATAGATACAGGGGGACGGACAGATACGCAGTATTTT.

This clone was recorded once. The chain uses TRBV10-1 and TRBJ2-3; 10 bases align to TRBD1. The CDR3 runs 14 residues. Germline CDR1 and CDR2: WNHNN and SYGVQD (reference sequence). V lost 9 bases, J lost 4 bases, and 7 bases stayed unmatched. The CDR3 DNA reads TGCGCCAGGGGGACAGGGGATTTATCAGATACGCAGTATTTT. Translated: CARGTGDLSDTQYF.

This clone appeared a few times. Written as DNA, the CDR3 is TGTGCCAGCAGCGCGTCTAGCGGGGGGAAAACCGGGCAGTACTTC. Translation: CASSASSGGKTGQYF. J is TRBJ2-7 and V is TRBV7-6, with TRBD2 matching over 11 bases. Trimming at V came to 5 bases and at J to 9 bases, leaving 12 bases not matched to a gene. The germline V gene has CDR1 SGHVS and CDR2 FNYEAQ. The CDR3 covers 15 residues.

The chain employs TRBV11-2 and TRBJ2-7; D unclear. Trimming pared 6 bases from V and 0 bases from J, leaving 9 bases between. Germline-derived CDR1 and CDR2 are SGHAT and FQNNGV. This CDR3 has 13 amino acids. CDR3 DNA: TGTGCCAGCAGTCGCGATTACTCCTACGAGCAGTACTTC. Amino acids: CASSRDYSYEQYF.